The clone carrying this TCR beta chain was detected many times. Its antigen is unidentified. TCRdb re-analysed the reads in MiXCR, keeping a single row per CDR3 protein. The sample lists about 890,000 distinct CDR3 sequences, about a third seen once, with around an eighth in the top ten. This specimen belongs to a study of T cell repertoires in cytomegalovirus infection. At the level of the study: Peptides in the study included HLA-C-restricted and HLA-B-restricted CMV epitopes. Through public TCR beta signatures, both CMV infection and matching HLA type were indicated.

This CDR3 is 14 amino acids long. CDR1 SEHNR and CDR2 FQNEAQ come from the germline V gene (reference sequence). Trimming removed 2 bases from V and 2 bases from J, with 10 bases in between. General study points: Of the TCR beta families, the public ones yielded a cumulative frequency that identified carriers of CMV plus the relevant HLA. Dominant in the ex vivo response were TCR beta clonotypes restricted by HLA-C and specific for CMV.

This chain uses TRBV7-9 with TRBJ2-7; D remains ambiguous. Material: cultured CD8+ T cells from PBMCs, obtained from culture after CMV antigen stimulation. The TCR sequence derives from a human donor in good health (CMV status not recorded). Some clones in this sample may be carry-over from other donors' samples. DNA for the CDR3: TGTGCCAGCAGCTTATCACGGCCGGCCTACGAGCAGTACTTC. Translating it yields CASSLSRPAYEQYF.